Listed here are 6 T cell receptor beta chains from one sample, sequenced in a study of shared clonotypes between healthy human individuals. Clones were sequenced by immunoSEQ multiplex PCR, and TCRdb holds only the in-frame ones, with some missing. Of over a million clones in the sample, approximately 80% were seen once. Sequencing was carried out using memory CD4+ T cells from PBMCs. The subset here: CD45RA-negative fraction. The receptors stem from a man younger than 30 in good health. Some clones in this sample may be carry-over from other donors' samples.

The V gene is TRBV7-2, the J gene TRBJ1-5; 8 bases match TRBD1. Germline loops: CDR1 SGHTA, CDR2 FQGNSA. The CDR3 sequence is 16 residues long. Germline trimming cut 1 base from V and 3 bases from J; bases unmatched to any gene: 5. DNA of the CDR3: TGTGCCAGCAGCTTAGAGGGGACAGGCCCCAATCAGCCCCAGCATTTT. It is translated as CASSLEGTGPNQPQHF.

This clone was counted only a few times. J is TRBJ1-5 and V is TRBV28; TRBD1 might be the D (5 bases). Germline V gene sequence: CDR1 MDHEN, CDR2 SYDVKM. V lost 5 bases and J 4 bases, leaving 6 bases between the germline ends. There are 12 residues in the CDR3. The CDR3 loop reads CASSGGNQPQHF. The DNA of the CDR3 is TGTGCCAGCAGTGGGGGGAATCAGCCCCAGCATTTT.

This clone has only a few counts. Other DNA sequences within the sample encode an identical CDR3. The chain is built from TRBV28 and TRBJ1-5; no clear D gene. The V end lost 2 bases, the J end lost 6 bases, and 2 bases lay between the germline ends. CDR1 and CDR2 (germline): MDHEN, SYDVKM. This CDR3 has 11 amino acids. The CDR3 coding sequence is TGTGCCAGCAGTTTAGGTCAGCCCCAGCATTTT. It is translated as CASSLGQPQHF.

V usage is TRBV6-1 and J usage is TRBJ2-1; no clear D gene. This CDR3 region has 12 residues. The germline gives CDR1 MNHNS, CDR2 SASEGT. V was shortened by 0 bases and J by 15 bases, with 12 bases between the two germline ends. CDR3 coding DNA: TGTGCCAGCAGTGAAGCCCAAGGATCTTGGTTCTTC. Its protein product is CASSEAQGSWFF.

The genes are TRBV5-4 and TRBJ2-4, with 8 bases identical to TRBD2. V gave up 4 bases and J gave up 5 bases; unmatched junction bases: 8. Germline CDR1 SGHNT, CDR2 YYREEE (reference sequence). This CDR3 has 15 residues. Here the CDR3 reads CASSLPGGGQNIQYF. The CDR3 region has the DNA TGTGCCAGCAGCCTTCCCGGGGGGGGCCAAAACATTCAGTACTTC.

The chain employs TRBV5-6 and TRBJ2-2, with TRBD2 matching 10 bases. CDR1 SGHDT and CDR2 YYEEEE come from the germline V gene. The CDR3 is 17 amino acids. Trimming cost V 1 base and J 1 base; bases outside gene matches: 4. DNA for the CDR3: TGTGCCAGCAGCTTGTTTCTAGCGGGAGAGAACACCGGGGAGCTGTTTTTT. Translation gives CASSLFLAGENTGELFF. Filled out from reference TRBV5-6 and TRBJ2-2, the complete variable domain reads DAGVTQSPTHLIKTRGQQVTLRCSPKSGHDTVSWYQQALGQGPQFIFQYYEEEERQRGNFPDRFSGHQFPNYSSELNVNALLLGDSALYLCASSLFLAGENTGELFFGEGSRLTVL.